This T cell receptor (beta chain) was profiled in a study of blood T cell repertoires in COVID-19. The CDR3 sequence is 15 residues long. V lost 5 bases, J lost 7 bases, and 13 bases stayed unmatched. Germline V gene lookup returns CDR1 SGHTA and CDR2 FQGNSA. TCRdb's table, derived via immunoSEQ multiplex PCR, lists solely in-frame clones and lacks some. This table has about 60,000 clones, 85% appearing once. The sequenced sample consisted of peripheral blood. The chain employs TRBV7-2 and TRBJ1-2, with 7 nucleotides matching TRBD1. The source is a human donor in a cohort sampled during active COVID-19. The CDR3 DNA follows: TGTGCCAGCAGCCTAACCGGGACAGCCACTAGTGGCTACACCTTC. Residues: CASSLTGTATSGYTF. Full variable domain (rest looked up from reference TRBV7-2 and TRBJ1-2): GAGVSQSPSNKVTEKGKDVELRCDPISGHTALYWYRQSLGQGLEFLIYFQGNSAPDKSGLPSDRFSAERTGGSVSTLTIQRTQQEDSAVYLCASSLTGTATSGYTFGSGTRLTVV.